These 28 T cell receptor beta chains came from one sample sequenced in a study (dated by TCRdb to the mid-2010s). The library was produced with 5' RACE. Sequencing was performed on an Illumina MiSeq. The public reads were reprocessed in TCRdb via fastp at Q25 and MiXCR, keeping in-frame beta chains. CDR3 protein sequences are deduplicated, and each keeps its most common genes and DNA. Here the sample has over 30,000 distinct CDR3 sequences; roughly 25% occur a single time. Clones ranked in the top ten supply around 3.9% of the sample. The specimen was naive CD4+ T cells sorted from a lymph node. The sample's cell subset or site label is to be understood as: naive CD4+ T cells, CD4+CD45RA+CD25-. All receptors derive from a female donor with breast cancer.

A few counts support this clonotype. The V gene is TRBV20-1, the J gene TRBJ1-1, with 7 bases that match TRBD1. The CDR3 length is 14 residues. Germline values: CDR1 DFQATT, CDR2 SNEGSKA (reference sequence). V shed 1 base and J 3 bases; nucleotides not matched to a gene: 5. This chain's CDR3 is CSARGGRGHTEAFF. The CDR3 DNA follows: TGCAGTGCTAGAGGGGGGAGGGGGCACACTGAAGCTTTCTTT.

This clonotype was observed a handful of times. This sequence joins TRBV5-1 and TRBJ2-7; D call uncertain. Germline CDR1 reads SGHRS; CDR2 reads YFSETQ. V dropped 3 bases and J dropped 1 base, with 14 bases sitting between them. The length of the CDR3 is 15 residues. The chain's CDR3 is CASSSNLDGSYEQYF. CDR3 bases: TGCGCCAGCAGCTCCAATTTGGACGGATCCTACGAGCAGTACTTC.

The rearrangement uses TRBV5-1 and TRBJ1-2; D gene uncertain. Germline V gene lookup returns CDR1 SGHRS and CDR2 YFSETQ. Trimming stripped 0 bases from V and 0 bases from J, with 9 bases between. The CDR3 covers 15 residues. The CDR3, as DNA: TGCGCCAGCAGCTTGGGGCTAGCGGCTAACTATGGCTACACCTTC. Its protein is CASSLGLAANYGYTF.

The genes are TRBV2 and TRBJ2-3; D may be TRBD2 (5 bases). Germline CDR1 reads SNHLY; CDR2 reads FYNNEI. Trimming cost V 4 bases and J 15 bases, with 17 bases left between them. The CDR3 contains 12 residues. CDR3 DNA: TGTGCCAGCAGTGCCGGACTGACCAGCTTATATTTT. Residues: CASSAGLTSLYF.

The chain couples TRBV7-9 to TRBJ1-1; D might be TRBD1 (6 bases). Germline CDR1 SEHNR, CDR2 FQNEAQ (reference sequence). The CDR3 extends over 14 amino acids. Trimming pared 4 bases from V and 8 bases from J, leaving 17 bases between. CDR3 sequence: CASSSGEGGEEAFF. The CDR3 DNA reads as TGTGCCAGCAGCTCAGGGGAAGGGGGGGAAGAAGCTTTCTTT.

The chain joins TRBV10-3 to TRBJ2-3; D is ambiguous. Trimming shortened V by 0 bases and J by 4 bases, and 5 bases separated the two germline ends. Germline assignment: CDR1 ENHRY and CDR2 SYGVKD. The CDR3 has 13 amino acids. The CDR3 coding sequence is TGTGCCATCAGTGAGTCGGTTCCAGATACGCAGTATTTT. The encoded protein is CAISESVPDTQYF.

This clonotype was counted only a few times. The chain joins TRBV20-1 to TRBJ1-1; 9 positions match TRBD1. The CDR3 is 15 residues long. V was pared by 0 bases and J by 1 base, with 3 bases of the junction left unmatched. CDR1 is DFQATT and CDR2 is SNEGSKA in the germline V gene (reference sequence). CDR3 sequence reads: CSARDPDRGNTEAFF. The CDR3, as DNA: TGCAGTGCTAGAGATCCGGACAGGGGGAACACTGAAGCTTTCTTT.

For this clonotype: It is likely a read error, because the conserved phenylalanine at the end of the CDR3 is missing. This chain's CDR3 is CASSLAASSGMIDTQYV. DNA for the CDR3: TGCGCCAGCAGCTTGGCCGCGTCTAGCGGGATGATAGATACGCAGTATGTT. This chain connects TRBV5-1 to TRBJ2-3; 9 bases map to TRBD2. J gave up 5 bases and V 0 bases, and 10 bases lay outside the gene matches. Looked up from germline, CDR1 is SGHRS and CDR2 is YFSETQ. This CDR3 has 17 amino acids.

This clonotype turned up a few times. The rearrangement uses TRBV28 and TRBJ2-7, with D perhaps TRBD2 (6 bases). This CDR3 spans 16 amino acids. Per the germline V gene, CDR1 is MDHEN and CDR2 is SYDVKM. Trimming pared 3 bases from V and 0 bases from J, leaving 15 bases between. CDR3 DNA: TGTGCCAGCAGTTTGGCGGCCGGGAGAGACTCCTACGAGCAGTACTTC. Its protein is CASSLAAGRDSYEQYF.

This clonotype showed up just a few times. The J gene is TRBJ2-7, the V gene TRBV4-1, with TRBD1 identical over 8 bases. The CDR3 is made up of 17 amino acids. V shed 0 bases and J 0 bases; nucleotides not matched to a gene: 7. Germline values: CDR1 MGHRA, CDR2 YSYEKL. The CDR3 nucleotides read TGCGCCAGCAGCCAAGACCCGACAGGGGTAGTCTCCTACGAGCAGTACTTC. It translates to CASSQDPTGVVSYEQYF.

This clonotype was found many times. The V and J genes are TRBV7-6 and TRBJ2-7; 10 bases are shared with TRBD1. CDR3 length equals 16 residues. In germline, CDR1 is SGHVS, CDR2 FNYEAQ. V gave up 5 bases and J gave up 5 bases; unmatched junction bases: 12. CDR3 sequence: CASSAERDRGLHEQYF. CDR3 in DNA: TGTGCCAGCAGCGCAGAGAGGGACAGGGGTTTGCACGAGCAGTACTTC.

This clonotype was counted many times. The chain employs TRBV9 and TRBJ2-3; TRBD2 matches 7 bases. V was pared by 4 bases and J by 6 bases, with 11 bases of the junction left unmatched. The CDR3 is 15 amino acids. The germline CDR1 and CDR2 sequences are SGDLS and YYNGEE. The CDR3 reads CASSPRDYPGDTQYF. CDR3 nucleotide sequence: TGTGCCAGCAGCCCCCGGGACTATCCGGGGGATACGCAGTATTTT.

This clonotype occurred many times. V gene TRBV6-5 combines with J gene TRBJ1-6; tentatively, D is TRBD1 (6 bases). The V gene lost 4 bases and the J gene lost 10 bases, with 14 bases spanning the gap. The germline gives CDR1 MNHEY, CDR2 SVGAGI. CDR3 length: 14 residues. As DNA, the CDR3 is TGTGCCAGCAGTTTTACAGGGCGGGGGTCACCCCTCCACTTT. Translated, it gives CASSFTGRGSPLHF.

This clonotype was observed many times. The chain links TRBV12-3 or TRBV12-4 to TRBJ1-5, with D perhaps TRBD1 (6 bases). Trimming pared 6 bases from V and 3 bases from J, leaving 12 bases between. There are 14 residues in the CDR3. CDR3 in amino acids: CASSFGQSNQPQHF. CDR3 DNA: TGTGCCAGCAGCTTCGGACAGTCCAATCAGCCCCAGCATTTT.

This clonotype was counted a few times. The rearrangement uses TRBV7-2 and TRBJ1-1; D not resolved. The CDR3 totals 13 residues. Germline V gene data show CDR1 as SGHTA and CDR2 as FQGNSA. Trimming removed 1 base at V and 3 bases at J, with 6 bases between. The CDR3 spells CASSLVIDTEAFF. DNA of the CDR3: TGTGCCAGCAGCTTAGTTATAGACACTGAAGCTTTCTTT. Full variable domain (missing parts from reference TRBV7-2 and TRBJ1-1): GAGVSQSPSNKVTEKGKDVELRCDPISGHTALYWYRQSLGQGLEFLIYFQGNSAPDKSGLPSDRFSAERTGGSVSTLTIQRTQQEDSAVYLCASSLVIDTEAFFGQGTRLTVV.

The sample holds a few counts of this clonotype. The genes are TRBV12-3 or TRBV12-4 and TRBJ2-7, with a possible D match to TRBD1 (6 bases). V was clipped by 7 bases and J by 3 bases, with 10 bases between them. The CDR3 is made up of 12 amino acids. CDR3 sequence: CASTRDIYEQYF. The CDR3 DNA sequence: TGTGCCAGCACTAGGGACATCTACGAGCAGTACTTC.

The sample holds a few counts of this clonotype. The J gene is TRBJ2-5, the V gene TRBV20-1; D not certain. This CDR3 contains 13 residues. The V gene lost 1 base and the J gene lost 1 base, with 7 bases spanning the gap. CDR1 DFQATT and CDR2 SNEGSKA come from the germline V gene (reference sequence). The CDR3 protein is CSARVQIQETQYF. The CDR3 bases are TGCAGTGCTAGAGTACAGATCCAAGAGACCCAGTACTTC.

The rearrangement joins TRBV6-5 to TRBJ1-3; D may be TRBD1 (6 bases). From germline, CDR1 is MNHEY and CDR2 SVGAGI. V gave up 0 bases and J gave up 9 bases, with 15 bases separating them. This CDR3 spans 15 amino acids. CDR3 sequence: CASSYSPGEYSTIYF. In DNA, the CDR3 is TGTGCCAGCAGTTACTCCCCAGGGGAGTATAGCACCATATATTTT.

This clonotype was seen ten or more times. The chain recombines TRBV12-3 or TRBV12-4 with TRBJ2-5, with TRBD1 matching over 10 bases. Losses at the gene ends were 8 bases for V and 4 bases for J; bases not matched to a gene: 7. CDR3 length: 14 amino acids. CDR3 DNA: TGTGCCAGCGGTCGGGACAGGGGTCGAGAGACCCAGTACTTC. This codes for CASGRDRGRETQYF.

The chain carries TRBV30 and TRBJ2-2, with 7 bases lining up with TRBD1. CDR3 length: 14 residues. Germline values: CDR1 GTSNPN, CDR2 SVGIG (reference sequence). J was trimmed by 1 base and V by 7 bases; bases with no gene match: 6. CDR3 DNA sequence: TGTGCCTTTACGACAGGGCTGAACACCGGGGAGCTGTTTTTT. Amino acids: CAFTTGLNTGELFF.

With regard to this clonotype: A much more abundant neighbour one base away suggests this may be a read error. The chain combines TRBV5-1 with TRBJ1-1; weak D call: TRBD1 (6 bases). The CDR3 contains 15 residues. V lost 2 bases and J lost 3, with 14 bases in between. Per germline, CDR1 SGHRS and CDR2 YFSETQ. CDR3 DNA sequence: TGCGCCAGCAGCTTCCTCGGGGGGCGAGACACTGAAGCTTTCTTT. It yields the protein CASSFLGGRDTEAFF.

There are a few counts of this clonotype. The J gene is TRBJ2-1, the V gene TRBV24-1, with 10 bases fitting TRBD2. Germline assignment: CDR1 KGHDR and CDR2 SFDVKD. V dropped 4 bases and J dropped 2; count of bases not matched to a gene: 4. The CDR3 runs to 16 residues. Here the CDR3 DNA reads TGTGCCACCAGTGACGCCACTAGCGGGACCTACAATGAGCAGTTCTTC. Translation: CATSDATSGTYNEQFF.

This clonotype was detected many times. The rearrangement links TRBV7-9 to TRBJ1-2; D not certain. Trimming took 10 bases from V and 5 from J, leaving 11 bases between them. The CDR3 is 11 residues long. Germline V gene sequence: CDR1 SEHNR, CDR2 FQNEAQ (reference sequence). The DNA of the CDR3 is TGTGCCATCGCAACCGGATATGGCTACACCTTC. Residues: CAIATGYGYTF.

In this sample, this clonotype turned up many times. The conserved final phenylalanine or tryptophan is absent from the CDR3, which likely points to a read error. It is unclear where the CDR3 begins or ends on the DNA, so no DNA is shown, and the CDR3 is as TCRdb lists it. This sequence joins TRBV12-3 or TRBV12-4 and TRBJ2-1; the table's D call, TRBD2, has no DNA check behind it. From its first to its last residue, the CDR3 has 11 amino acids. The CDR3 spells CASSLNGLAVL.

This sequence joins TRBV15 and TRBJ1-2; possibly TRBD1 for D (5 bases). CDR1 LNHNV and CDR2 YYDKDF come from the germline V gene (reference sequence). The ends were cut back, 0 bases at V and 8 bases at J, with 16 bases in the middle. This CDR3 has 15 amino acids. CDR3 sequence reads: CATSRDRSGAGGYTF. CDR3 nucleotide sequence: TGTGCCACCAGCAGAGATCGGTCCGGGGCCGGAGGCTACACCTTC.

The sample holds many counts of this clonotype. The chain is built from TRBV6-1 and TRBJ1-6; 8 bases agree with TRBD1. The V gene end was trimmed by 5 bases and the J gene end by 10 bases; junction bases not matched to a gene: 10. Per the germline V gene, CDR1 is MNHNS and CDR2 is SASEGT. This CDR3 is 15 amino acids long. Here the CDR3 DNA reads TGTGCCAGCAGTAGACAGGGGATATCACAATCACCCCTCCACTTT. Translated, it gives CASSRQGISQSPLHF.

This clonotype has more than one count but fewer than ten. A much larger clone sits a single nucleotide away, making a read error possible. V and J are TRBV29-1 and TRBJ2-7, with D unresolved. This CDR3 contains 10 residues. The ends were cut back, 4 bases at V and 5 bases at J, with 6 bases in the middle. CDR1 SQVTM and CDR2 ANQGSEA come from the germline V gene. CDR3 protein: CSVGEDEQYF. In DNA, the CDR3 is TGCAGCGTTGGAGAGGACGAGCAGTACTTC.

Regarding this clonotype: A much more abundant neighbour one base away suggests this may be a read error. Likely a read error: the CDR3 ends without its conserved phenylalanine or tryptophan. The V and J genes are TRBV9 and TRBJ2-2; 8 bases match TRBD2. The ends lost 4 bases at V and 5 bases at J; junction bases unmatched: 7. The CDR3 loop spans 15 amino acids. Looked up from germline, CDR1 is SGDLS and CDR2 is YYNGEE. The CDR3: CASSRSPGGTGELFV. In DNA, the CDR3 is TGTGCCAGCAGCCGGTCCCCGGGGGGGACCGGGGAGCTGTTTGTT.